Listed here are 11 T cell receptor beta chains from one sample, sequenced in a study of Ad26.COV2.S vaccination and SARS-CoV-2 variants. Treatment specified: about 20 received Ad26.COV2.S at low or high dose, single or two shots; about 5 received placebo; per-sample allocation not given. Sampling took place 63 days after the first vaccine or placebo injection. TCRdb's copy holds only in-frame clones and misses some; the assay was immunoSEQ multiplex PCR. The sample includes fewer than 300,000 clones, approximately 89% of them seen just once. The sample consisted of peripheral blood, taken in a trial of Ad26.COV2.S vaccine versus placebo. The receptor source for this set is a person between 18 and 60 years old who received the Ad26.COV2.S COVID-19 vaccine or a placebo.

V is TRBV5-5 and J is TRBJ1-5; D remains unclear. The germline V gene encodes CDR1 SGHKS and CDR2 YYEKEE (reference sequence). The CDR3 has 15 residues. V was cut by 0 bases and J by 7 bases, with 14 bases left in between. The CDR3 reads CASSLDGSVLQPQHF. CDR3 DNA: TGTGCCAGCAGCTTGGATGGCTCGGTATTACAGCCCCAGCATTTT.

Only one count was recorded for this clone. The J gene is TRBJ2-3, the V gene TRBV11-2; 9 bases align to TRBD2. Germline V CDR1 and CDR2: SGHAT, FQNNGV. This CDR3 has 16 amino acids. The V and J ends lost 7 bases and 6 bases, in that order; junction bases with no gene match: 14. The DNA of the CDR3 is TGTGCCAGCACCAAAGGGGGCGGGAGGGCCGTTGATACGCAGTATTTT. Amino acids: CASTKGGGRAVDTQYF.

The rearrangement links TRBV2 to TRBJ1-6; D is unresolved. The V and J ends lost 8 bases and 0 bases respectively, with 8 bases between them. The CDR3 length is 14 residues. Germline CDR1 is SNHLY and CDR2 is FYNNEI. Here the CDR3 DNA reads TGTGCCAGCGAACCCAGCTCCTATAATTCACCCCTCCACTTT. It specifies CASEPSSYNSPLHF.

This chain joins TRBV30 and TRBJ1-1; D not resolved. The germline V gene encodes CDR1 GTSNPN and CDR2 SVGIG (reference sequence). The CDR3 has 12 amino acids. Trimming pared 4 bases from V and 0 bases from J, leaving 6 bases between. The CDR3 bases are TGTGCCTGGACAGTCATGAACACTGAAGCTTTCTTT. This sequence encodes CAWTVMNTEAFF.

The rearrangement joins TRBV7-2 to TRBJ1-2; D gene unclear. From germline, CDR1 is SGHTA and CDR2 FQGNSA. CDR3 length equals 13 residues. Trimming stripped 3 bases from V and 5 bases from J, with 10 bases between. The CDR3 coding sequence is TGTGCCAGCAGCTTCGGCCCCTGGTATGGCTACACCTTC. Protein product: CASSFGPWYGYTF.

In DNA form, the CDR3 reads TGTGCCGTACAGGGCAGGGGAGGTCAGCCCCAGCATTTT. Its protein product is CAVQGRGGQPQHF. This chain joins TRBV10-3 and TRBJ1-5; D is possibly TRBD1 (6 bases). Trimming left V 11 bases short and J 6 bases short, with 17 bases between. Germline lookup yields CDR1 ENHRY and CDR2 SYGVKD. The CDR3 is made up of 13 amino acids.

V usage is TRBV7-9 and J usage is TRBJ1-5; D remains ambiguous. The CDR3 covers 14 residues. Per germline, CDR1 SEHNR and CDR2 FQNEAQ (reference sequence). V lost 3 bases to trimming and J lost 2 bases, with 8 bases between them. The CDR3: CASSFGPGNQPQHF. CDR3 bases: TGTGCCAGCAGCTTCGGGCCTGGCAATCAGCCCCAGCATTTT.

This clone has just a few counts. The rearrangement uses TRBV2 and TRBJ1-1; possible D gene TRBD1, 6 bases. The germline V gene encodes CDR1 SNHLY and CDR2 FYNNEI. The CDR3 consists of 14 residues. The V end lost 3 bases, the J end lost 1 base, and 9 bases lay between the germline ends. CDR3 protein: CASSDRGTNTEAFF. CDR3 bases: TGTGCCAGCAGTGATAGGGGGACGAACACTGAAGCTTTCTTT.

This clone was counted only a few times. The CDR3 region has the DNA TGTGCCAGTAGTAGGCAGGGTGAATCACCCCTCCACTTT. Its translation: CASSRQGESPLHF. The chain recombines TRBV19 with TRBJ1-6, with D possibly being TRBD1 (5 bases). V dropped 4 bases and J dropped 10 bases, with 11 bases sitting between them. Germline values: CDR1 LNHDA, CDR2 SQIVND (reference sequence). CDR3 length: 13 amino acids.

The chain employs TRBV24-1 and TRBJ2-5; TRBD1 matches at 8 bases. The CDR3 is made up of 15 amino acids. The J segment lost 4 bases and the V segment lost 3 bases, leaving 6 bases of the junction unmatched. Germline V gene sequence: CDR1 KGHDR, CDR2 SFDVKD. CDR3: CATSDRTGTRETQYF. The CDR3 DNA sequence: TGTGCCACCAGTGATAGGACAGGGACAAGAGAGACCCAGTACTTC.

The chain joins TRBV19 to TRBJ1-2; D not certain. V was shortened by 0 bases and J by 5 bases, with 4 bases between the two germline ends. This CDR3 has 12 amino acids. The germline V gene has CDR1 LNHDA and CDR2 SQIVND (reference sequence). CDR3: CASSIEGYGYTF. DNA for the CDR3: TGTGCCAGTAGTATAGAGGGGTATGGCTACACCTTC.